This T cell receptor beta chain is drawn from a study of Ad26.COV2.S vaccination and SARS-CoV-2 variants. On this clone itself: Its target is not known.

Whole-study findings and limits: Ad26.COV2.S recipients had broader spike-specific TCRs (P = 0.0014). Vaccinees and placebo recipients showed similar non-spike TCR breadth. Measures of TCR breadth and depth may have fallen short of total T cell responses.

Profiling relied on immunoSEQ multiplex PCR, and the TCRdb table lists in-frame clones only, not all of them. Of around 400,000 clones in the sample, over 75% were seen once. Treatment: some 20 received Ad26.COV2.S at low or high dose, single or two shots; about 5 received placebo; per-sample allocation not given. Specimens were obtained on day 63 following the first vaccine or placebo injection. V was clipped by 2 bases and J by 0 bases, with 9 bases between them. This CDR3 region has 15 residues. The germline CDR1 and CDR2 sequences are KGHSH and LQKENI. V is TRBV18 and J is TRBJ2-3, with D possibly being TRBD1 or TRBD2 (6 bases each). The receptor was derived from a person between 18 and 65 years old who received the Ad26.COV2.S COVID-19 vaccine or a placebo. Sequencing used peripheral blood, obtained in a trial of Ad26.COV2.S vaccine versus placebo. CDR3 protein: CASSPRGTSTDTQYF. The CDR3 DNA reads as TGTGCCAGCTCACCAAGGGGGACTAGCACAGATACGCAGTATTTT.